This entry describes one T cell receptor (beta chain). Other DNA sequences from this sample encode an identical CDR3 as well. Those enrolled in Seattle joined during active infection and were followed longitudinally afterward. The record originates from a study of blood T cell repertoires in COVID-19. For the study at large: Sources were T cells, B-cell-depleted T cells, or PBMCs; the material itself was cDNA or gDNA.

Authors' methods: Nucleated cell number was recorded as an estimate derived from reference gene primer amplification. The repertoire was sequenced with immunoSEQ multiplex PCR; TCRdb's copy has only in-frame clones and lacks some. That table gives V, J and clone size, and the DNA gave D and trimming. In the table there are fewer than 450,000 clones, 70% to 90% of which are singletons. Sequenced input: peripheral blood. The clonotype comes from a woman in her 50s with COVID-19, enrolled during active disease.

The CDR3 DNA is TGTGCCAGCAAGAGGAGCTCCTATAATTCACCCCTCCACTTT. Its protein is CASKRSSYNSPLHF. The chain has TRBV2 and TRBJ1-6; D call uncertain. The CDR3 runs to 14 residues. Trimming removed 7 bases from V and 0 bases from J, with 7 bases in between. CDR1 and CDR2 (germline): SNHLY, FYNNEI.